The 9 T cell receptor beta chains below were found in one sample sequenced in a study of T cells in Graves' hyperthyroidism and ophthalmopathy. Researchers took RNA transcripts and amplified the TCR beta CDR3 regions from them. The TCR CDR3 was amplified in a first-round RT-PCR using the HTBI primer set. TCRdb processed the multiplex PCR reads anew with MiXCR; each CDR3 protein has one entry. The data contain some 400,000 distinct CDR3 sequences, about 19% of them singletons. Sequenced material: blood. The receptor set was obtained from a woman aged 18-29 years with Graves' hyperthyroidism.

This clonotype was counted ten times or more. The chain employs TRBV30 and TRBJ2-7; 10 bases match TRBD2. V dropped 7 bases and J dropped 6; count of bases not matched to a gene: 18. CDR1 and CDR2 (germline): GTSNPN, SVGIG (reference sequence). The CDR3 runs to 16 residues. The CDR3 spells CAYKEGVLAGSGEQYF. The CDR3 DNA sequence: TGTGCCTACAAAGAAGGGGTACTAGCGGGGTCGGGCGAGCAGTACTTC.

This clonotype has a count of ten or more. The gene calls are TRBV18 and TRBJ1-1, with D tentatively TRBD1 (6 bases). The ends were cut back, 3 bases at V and 1 base at J, with 9 bases in the middle. Germline CDR1 and CDR2: KGHSH and LQKENI. The CDR3 loop spans 14 amino acids. The CDR3 nucleotides are TGTGCCAGCTCACCCGGGACATCGAACACTGAAGCTTTCTTT. Protein product: CASSPGTSNTEAFF.

By share of the sample, this clonotype is medium-sized. The chain has TRBV6-1 and TRBJ2-7, with 7 bases aligning to TRBD2. J was trimmed by 4 bases and V by 4 bases; bases with no gene match: 7. The germline V gene encodes CDR1 MNHNS and CDR2 SASEGT. This CDR3 contains 14 residues. The CDR3 DNA reads TGTGCCAGCAGTGCGGCGGGGGAGGTATACGAGCAGTACTTC. Translation gives CASSAAGEVYEQYF.

In its sample, this clonotype was seen many times. The V gene is TRBV9, the J gene TRBJ1-1; D is uncertain. V shed 4 bases and J shed 0 bases, with 10 bases lying between them. This CDR3 comprises 14 residues. Germline CDR1 and CDR2: SGDLS and YYNGEE. The CDR3 DNA follows: TGTGCCAGCAGCCCGATCCTCATGAACACTGAAGCTTTCTTT. It specifies CASSPILMNTEAFF.

The rearrangement uses TRBV7-9 and TRBJ2-7; D is perhaps TRBD1 or TRBD2 (6 bases each). CDR1 SEHNR and CDR2 FQNEAQ come from the germline V gene (reference sequence). V lost 5 bases and J lost 1, with 15 bases in between. This CDR3 spans 15 amino acids. The CDR3 DNA reads as TGTGCCAGCAGCGACCTGGGGGGCGGATCCTACGAGCAGTACTTC. Amino acid sequence: CASSDLGGGSYEQYF.

The V call is TRBV3-1, the J call TRBJ2-5, with 9 nucleotides matching TRBD1. V gave up 5 bases and J gave up 9 bases; unmatched junction bases: 10. The CDR3 loop spans 14 amino acids. Germline CDR1 and CDR2: LGHDT and YNNKEL (reference sequence). The CDR3 DNA is TGTGCCAGCAGCTGGGGACAGGGCGGGAAGTCCCAGTACTTC. Its translation is CASSWGQGGKSQYF.

At least ten counts were recorded for this clonotype. The chain carries TRBV24-1 and TRBJ2-7, with unresolved D. V was shortened by 3 bases and J by 0 bases, with 11 bases between the two germline ends. Germline assignment: CDR1 KGHDR and CDR2 SFDVKD. This CDR3 has 15 residues. The CDR3 reads CATSDPLRSSYEQYF. CDR3 DNA sequence: TGTGCCACCAGTGATCCCCTCAGGTCCTCCTACGAGCAGTACTTC.

This clonotype occurred a few times. The chain recombines TRBV4-1 with TRBJ2-7; the D is unclear. The CDR3 runs 14 residues. Germline-derived CDR1 and CDR2 are MGHRA and YSYEKL. Trimming removed 0 bases at V and 10 bases at J, with 16 bases between. The CDR3 DNA reads as TGCGCCAGCAGCCAAGAACTATTATGGGGTGGACAGTACTTC. Translated, it gives CASSQELLWGGQYF.

The sample holds many counts of this clonotype. The chain links TRBV30 to TRBJ2-5; 7 bases agree with TRBD2. J was trimmed by 5 bases and V by 3 bases; bases with no gene match: 6. Germline CDR1 reads GTSNPN; CDR2 reads SVGIG (reference sequence). The CDR3 spans 13 residues. The CDR3 here is CAWRWEGVETQYF. CDR3 nucleotides: TGTGCCTGGAGGTGGGAGGGAGTGGAGACCCAGTACTTC. Filled out from reference TRBV30 and TRBJ2-5, the complete variable domain reads SQTIHQWPATLVQPVGSPLSLECTVEGTSNPNLYWYRQAAGRGLQLLFYSVGIGQISSEVPQNLSASRPQDRQFILSSKKLLLSDSGFYLCAWRWEGVETQYFGPGTRLLVL.